This passage covers 21 T cell receptor beta chains from one sample sequenced in a study of CD8 T cells in ankylosing spondylitis. Using its own MiXCR run on the 5' RACE reads, TCRdb lists one record per CDR3 protein. The data contain more than 150,000 distinct CDR3 sequences, roughly 13% of them singletons. The sample consisted of blood, either unsorted or a sorted T cell fraction (not recorded which). These receptors were collected from a female donor with ankylosing spondylitis or in good health (not recorded which).

This clonotype was picked up a small number of times. The chain links TRBV6-2 or TRBV6-3 to TRBJ2-1; maybe TRBD2 (5 bases). The CDR3 is 15 residues long. CDR1 and CDR2 from the germline V gene are MNHEY and SVGEGT. Trimming left V 8 bases short and J 4 bases short, with 18 bases between. Here the CDR3 reads CASEVFGRGYNEQFF. CDR3 in DNA: TGTGCCAGCGAAGTATTTGGGAGAGGGTACAATGAGCAGTTCTTC.

Worth noting for this clonotype: This may stem from a read error, because a much larger clone lies one nucleotide away. The genes are TRBV2 and TRBJ1-2, with D perhaps TRBD1 (6 bases). The germline CDR1 and CDR2 sequences are SNHLY and FYNNEI. CDR3 length: 15 amino acids. Trimming left V 7 bases short and J 8 bases short, with 23 bases between. The CDR3 loop reads CASNLDSNMAIGYTF. The CDR3 bases are TGTGCCAGCAACTTGGACAGCAATATGGCTATAGGCTACACCTTC.

This clonotype has at least ten counts. The junction and the germline gene differ at one end; a read error may be behind it. This sequence joins TRBV5-1 and TRBJ2-1, with D unclear. Germline V gene data show CDR1 as SGHRS and CDR2 as YFSETQ. The CDR3 covers 11 residues. CDR3 loop: CASSLGSEQFF. The DNA of the CDR3 is TGTGCCAGCAGTTTAGGTTCTGAGCAGTTCTTC.

The chain recombines TRBV7-2 with TRBJ2-7, with D possibly TRBD2 on 6 matching bases. V lost 2 bases, J lost 5 bases, and 13 bases lay in between. The germline V gene has CDR1 SGHTA and CDR2 FQGNSA. The CDR3 spans 14 residues. The CDR3 DNA sequence: TGTGCCAGCAGCTTATTGGAGGGTTCCCACGAGCAGTACTTC. Translation: CASSLLEGSHEQYF.

At least ten counts were recorded for this clonotype. The V call is TRBV20-1, the J call TRBJ2-1; perhaps TRBD2 as D (5 bases). CDR1 and CDR2 from the germline V gene are DFQATT and SNEGSKA (reference sequence). The CDR3 spans 13 residues. V lost 2 bases, J lost 5 bases, and 10 bases lay in between. The CDR3 is CSARPRGHNEQFF. The CDR3 DNA sequence: TGCAGTGCTAGACCGCGAGGGCACAATGAGCAGTTCTTC.

The chain is built from TRBV30 and TRBJ2-7, with 7 bases aligning to TRBD1. The CDR3 runs 16 residues. The V gene's germline CDR1 is GTSNPN and CDR2 SVGIG (reference sequence). J gave up 3 bases and V 2 bases, and 13 bases lay outside the gene matches. The CDR3 protein is CAWSLDPGGNIYEQYF. As DNA, the CDR3 is TGTGCCTGGAGTTTGGACCCAGGGGGAAACATCTACGAGCAGTACTTC.

The sample holds many counts of this clonotype. V and J are TRBV6-5 and TRBJ2-2; D gene unclear. Trimming took 4 bases from V and 1 from J, leaving 13 bases between them. Looked up from germline, CDR1 is MNHEY and CDR2 is SVGAGI. This CDR3 is built from 16 residues. The CDR3 here is CASSSRLEMNTGELFF. CDR3 bases: TGTGCCAGCAGTTCACGACTGGAAATGAACACCGGGGAGCTGTTTTTT.

This clonotype was seen repeatedly, ten times or more. The chain links TRBV6-1 to TRBJ1-2, with TRBD1 matching over 7 bases. Germline CDR1 is MNHNS and CDR2 is SASEGT. CDR3 length: 14 residues. The V and J ends lost 6 bases and 6 bases, in that order; junction bases with no gene match: 10. For the CDR3, the DNA is TGTGCCAGCAGAAAAACGACAGGGTCGGATGGCTACACCTTC. Translated: CASRKTTGSDGYTF.

The gene calls are TRBV20-1 and TRBJ2-1, with D perhaps matching TRBD2 (6 bases). Germline CDR1 DFQATT, CDR2 SNEGSKA (reference sequence). Trimming pared 5 bases from V and 5 bases from J, leaving 13 bases between. The CDR3 totals 13 residues. The CDR3 DNA reads TGCAGTGCTCAGGGTGGAGGGGACAATGAGCAGTTCTTC. This encodes CSAQGGGDNEQFF.

J is TRBJ2-7 and V is TRBV7-6; 11 bases map to TRBD2. V trimming: 4 bases; J trimming: 4 bases; junction bases outside the gene matches: 3. In germline, CDR1 is SGHVS, CDR2 FNYEAQ. The CDR3 runs 14 residues. CDR3 DNA: TGTGCCAGCAGCTCTAGGACTAGCGGGTACGAGCAGTACTTC. It is translated as CASSSRTSGYEQYF.

The chain is built from TRBV5-1 and TRBJ2-7; the D is unclear. The germline CDR1 and CDR2 sequences are SGHRS and YFSETQ. CDR3 length: 15 amino acids. Trimming removed 0 bases at V and 2 bases at J, with 12 bases between. The CDR3 region has the DNA TGCGCCAGCAGCTTGGTAGGACGGTTCCCCTACGAGCAGTACTTC. Amino acids: CASSLVGRFPYEQYF.

The chain employs TRBV6-5 and TRBJ1-1, with 7 bases lining up with TRBD1. V was clipped by 9 bases and J by 8 bases; unmatched bases: 9. This CDR3 contains 12 residues. The germline V gene has CDR1 MNHEY and CDR2 SVGAGI. The CDR3: CASRRQGREAFF. The CDR3 DNA is TGTGCCAGTAGAAGACAGGGACGGGAAGCTTTCTTT.

This clonotype was detected a few times. This chain joins TRBV27 and TRBJ2-1; 7 nucleotides match TRBD1. The V and J ends lost 4 bases and 7 bases, in that order; junction bases with no gene match: 13. The CDR3 has 16 residues. Germline values: CDR1 MNHEY, CDR2 SMNVEV (reference sequence). DNA for the CDR3: TGTGCCAGCAGTTACACCACAGGGGTAATAGCTAATGAGCAGTTCTTC. Translating it yields CASSYTTGVIANEQFF.

The chain couples TRBV4-3 to TRBJ2-1; 10 positions agree with TRBD2. Losses at the gene ends were 1 base for V and 9 bases for J; bases not matched to a gene: 6. This CDR3 comprises 15 residues. CDR1 is LGHNA, CDR2 YSLEER, per germline. DNA of the CDR3: TGCGCCAGCAGCCAAGCTAGCGGGAGCAGCGGTGAGCAGTTCTTC. Translating gives CASSQASGSSGEQFF.

This clonotype has more than one count but fewer than ten. V gene TRBV5-1 combines with J gene TRBJ2-1; D may be TRBD2 (5 bases). Per germline, CDR1 SGHRS and CDR2 YFSETQ. The CDR3 is made up of 15 amino acids. V lost 0 bases and J 3 bases, leaving 10 bases between the germline ends. The CDR3 bases are TGCGCCAGCAGCTTGGGTGGGAGAGACTACAATGAGCAGTTCTTC. Translated, it gives CASSLGGRDYNEQFF.

As concerns this clonotype: A much larger clone differs from this one at a single base, so this may be a read error. This chain uses TRBV12-3 or TRBV12-4 with TRBJ2-7; no reliable D call. The CDR3 extends over 12 amino acids. The CDR3 region has the DNA TGTGTCAGCAGTTACCCGATGGGAGAGCAGTACTTC. This encodes CVSSYPMGEQYF.

This clonotype was counted only a few times. This chain links TRBV12-3 or TRBV12-4 with TRBJ2-7; D gene ambiguous. The CDR3 runs 16 residues. The V end was cut by 2 bases, the J end by 3 bases, with 17 bases between. CDR3 protein: CASSLKTGPGDYEQYF. CDR3 sequence (DNA): TGTGCCAGCAGTTTAAAGACGGGCCCAGGAGACTACGAGCAGTACTTC.

The J gene is TRBJ1-5, the V gene TRBV20-1; a possible D gene is TRBD1 (6 bases). Germline lookup yields CDR1 DFQATT and CDR2 SNEGSKA (reference sequence). V lost 0 bases to trimming and J lost 4 bases, with 13 bases between them. The CDR3 totals 15 residues. CDR3 nucleotides: TGCAGTGCTAGAGAGGGGGCGGAGAGTAATCAGCCCCAGCATTTT. It is translated as CSAREGAESNQPQHF.

This clonotype has just a few counts. The chain combines TRBV28 with TRBJ1-4; D might be TRBD1 (5 bases). This CDR3 has 15 residues. Germline-derived CDR1 and CDR2 are MDHEN and SYDVKM. The V gene lost 3 bases and the J gene lost 4 bases, with 12 bases spanning the gap. DNA of the CDR3: TGTGCCAGCAGTTTTCCCGGGGCCAATAATGAAAAACTGTTTTTT. Its translation: CASSFPGANNEKLFF.

This clonotype was counted at least ten times. J is TRBJ2-1 and V is TRBV11-2; D gene unclear. Germline CDR1 is SGHAT and CDR2 is FQNNGV. This CDR3 is built from 9 residues. Trimming shortened V by 6 bases and J by 10 bases, and 4 bases separated the two germline ends. Here the CDR3 reads CASSREQFF. The CDR3 region has the DNA TGTGCCAGCAGTCGAGAGCAGTTCTTC. Full variable domain (outside the CDR3, taken from reference TRBV11-2 and TRBJ2-1): EAGVAQSPRYKIIEKRQSVAFWCNPISGHATLYWYQQILGQGPKLLIQFQNNGVVDDSQLPKDRFSAERLKGVDSTLKIQPAKLEDSAVYLCASSREQFFGPGTRLTVL.

This clonotype was detected only a few times. The rearrangement joins TRBV6-1 to TRBJ2-7; no definite D call. The CDR3 covers 12 residues. CDR1 and CDR2 (germline): MNHNS, SASEGT. V lost 4 bases and J 6 bases, leaving 10 bases between the germline ends. Written as DNA, the CDR3 is TGTGCCAGCAGTGGACTCCTGACCGAGCAGTACTTC. It codes for CASSGLLTEQYF.